The T cell receptor beta chain under discussion was sequenced for a study of T cell responses to AZD1222 COVID-19 vaccine. The study's findings and limits: Spike-specific TCR depth and breadth grew after two AZD1222 doses. It was only after the peak T cell response that any repertoires were sampled. Targets within unmutated variant regions were reportedly found for nearly half of spike-specific TCRs. Donors were largely white British and mainly female; clonal diversity was possibly underestimated.

As to this clone: Its specificity is unknown.

Libraries were prepared by immunoSEQ multiplex PCR; TCRdb keeps only in-frame clonotypes and omits some of them. This sample has about 120,000 clones, with 70% to 90% found just once. V shed 5 bases, J shed 5 bases, and the junction held 5 bases outside the gene matches. Germline V gives CDR1 SGHVS, CDR2 FQNEAQ. The CDR3 is 15 amino acids. The chain has TRBV7-8 and TRBJ2-2; 10 bases are shared with TRBD2. The clonotype originates from an adult in good health. The sequencing used peripheral blood, collected on day 0 of AZD1222 vaccination. CDR3 in amino acids: CASSTSGIRTGELFF. CDR3 in DNA: TGTGCCAGCAGCACTAGCGGGATACGGACCGGGGAGCTGTTTTTT.